Presented here are 27 T cell receptor beta chains from one specimen sequenced in a study of technical replicates of blood from several donors. Method: immunoSEQ multiplex PCR; TCRdb's copy keeps in-frame clones and lacks some. The table has under 95,000 clones, 95% seen once. Input material: T cells isolated from PBMCs. The source of these receptors is a human donor in good health.

The chain has TRBV19 and TRBJ2-5, with D possibly TRBD1 on 6 matching bases. V was trimmed by 4 bases and J by 5 bases, leaving 14 bases between them. Germline CDR1 is LNHDA and CDR2 is SQIVND (reference sequence). CDR3 length: 14 residues. The CDR3: CASSRYRDVETQYF. The CDR3 DNA is TGTGCCAGTAGTAGATACAGGGATGTGGAGACCCAGTACTTC.

This chain links TRBV11-3 with TRBJ2-7; D call uncertain. V was cut by 6 bases and J by 0 bases, with 9 bases left in between. The CDR3 runs 13 residues. Germline CDR1 reads SGHNT; CDR2 reads YENEEA. CDR3 nucleotides: TGTGCCAGCAGAATGACAAACTCCTACGAGCAGTACTTC. Translation gives CASRMTNSYEQYF.

The J gene is TRBJ1-2, the V gene TRBV6-1, with D hard to call. CDR3 size: 12 residues. Trimming shortened V by 7 bases and J by 5 bases, and 11 bases separated the two germline ends. Germline-derived CDR1 and CDR2 are MNHNS and SASEGT. The CDR3 reads CASTPDLYGYTF. The CDR3 DNA follows: TGTGCCAGCACTCCAGATTTGTATGGCTACACCTTC.

The chain combines TRBV19 with TRBJ2-2; the match to TRBD1 covers 7 bases. Unmatched junction bases numbered 6, after V lost 1 base and J lost 7 bases. The V gene's germline CDR1 is LNHDA and CDR2 SQIVND (reference sequence). This CDR3 is 15 amino acids long. CDR3 bases: TGTGCCAGTAGTATAGGGCAGGGGGACCACGGGGAGCTGTTTTTT. Amino acids: CASSIGQGDHGELFF.

This chain's CDR3 is CASSIGWLAGGPGNEQFF. Written as DNA, the CDR3 is TGTGCCAGTAGTATAGGATGGCTAGCGGGAGGGCCAGGGAATGAGCAGTTCTTC. V and J are TRBV19 and TRBJ2-1; TRBD2 aligns across 12 bases. This CDR3 has 18 residues. The germline V gene encodes CDR1 LNHDA and CDR2 SQIVND (reference sequence). V was clipped by 1 base and J by 7 bases; unmatched bases: 11.

This chain uses TRBV19 with TRBJ1-4; 7 bases are shared with TRBD1. This CDR3 spans 14 amino acids. With 6 bases clipped from V and 3 bases from J, the junction kept 4 bases outside the gene matches. Looked up from germline, CDR1 is LNHDA and CDR2 is SQIVND (reference sequence). The CDR3 DNA is TGTGCCAGTAGCAAAGGGGGCTCTAATGAAAAACTGTTTTTT. As protein: CASSKGGSNEKLFF. The full variable domain, its missing parts supplied by reference TRBV19 and TRBJ1-4, is DGGITQSPKYLFRKEGQNVTLSCEQNLNHDAMYWYRQDPGQGLRLIYYSQIVNDFQKGDIAEGYSVSREKKESFPLTVTSAQKNPTAFYLCASSKGGSNEKLFFGSGTQLSVL.

The V call is TRBV5-1, the J call TRBJ2-3, with D unresolved. V lost 4 bases, J lost 3 bases, and 9 bases lay in between. The length of the CDR3 is 13 residues. CDR1 and CDR2 (germline): SGHRS, YFSETQ. The CDR3 DNA sequence: TGCGCCAGCAGCGCTACCCCTACAGATACGCAGTATTTT. Protein sequence: CASSATPTDTQYF.

V is TRBV27 and J is TRBJ1-4; tentative D call: TRBD1 (5 bases). In germline, CDR1 is MNHEY, CDR2 SMNVEV (reference sequence). The CDR3 is 13 amino acids. The germline V and J ends were trimmed by 3 bases and 5 bases, with 7 bases remaining between them. Here the CDR3 reads CASSFQGNEKLFF. The CDR3 DNA reads as TGTGCCAGCAGTTTTCAGGGAAATGAAAAACTGTTTTTT.

The rearrangement joins TRBV10-2 to TRBJ2-1; 15 nucleotides agree with TRBD2. Germline V gene data show CDR1 as WSHSY and CDR2 as SAAADI. This CDR3 has 22 residues. The J segment lost 1 base and the V segment lost 8 bases, leaving 21 bases of the junction unmatched. The DNA for the CDR3 is TGCGCCAGCGGCCGACCGGGACTAGCGGGAGGAGGGGGAATGGGATCCTACAATGAGCAGTTCTTC. It codes for CASGRPGLAGGGGMGSYNEQFF.

This sequence joins TRBV13 and TRBJ2-7; TRBD1 agrees at 8 bases. Germline CDR1 and CDR2: PRHDT and FYEKMQ (reference sequence). The CDR3 consists of 15 residues. The V segment lost 5 bases and the J segment 2 bases; nucleotides outside the gene matches: 8. CDR3 DNA sequence: TGTGCCAGCAGCCCTTGGGACAGGAGTCCCTACGAGCAGTACTTC. It specifies CASSPWDRSPYEQYF.

V gene TRBV27 combines with J gene TRBJ2-7, with TRBD2 matching 12 bases. V dropped 7 bases and J dropped 5; count of bases not matched to a gene: 9. The CDR3 totals 15 residues. Looked up from germline, CDR1 is MNHEY and CDR2 is SMNVEV (reference sequence). The CDR3 DNA sequence: TGTGCCAGCATGAGGACTAGCGGGAAGGGGCACGAGCAGTACTTC. Translation: CASMRTSGKGHEQYF.

The chain couples TRBV7-8 to TRBJ2-1; D unclear. CDR3 size: 13 residues. In germline, CDR1 is SGHVS, CDR2 FQNEAQ. V was cut by 5 bases and J by 5 bases, with 10 bases left in between. The CDR3 region is CASSPYQDNEQFF. CDR3 nucleotides: TGTGCCAGCAGCCCGTACCAGGACAATGAGCAGTTCTTC. Supplemented by reference TRBV7-8 and TRBJ2-1, the full variable domain reads GAGVSQSPRYKVAKRGQDVALRCDPISGHVSLFWYQQALGQGPEFLTYFQNEAQLDKSGLPSDRFFAERPEGSVSTLKIQRTQQEDSAVYLCASSPYQDNEQFFGPGTRLTVL.

V and J are TRBV4-1 and TRBJ2-6; D remains ambiguous. Trimming cost V 4 bases and J 0 bases, with 7 bases left between them. The CDR3 runs 15 residues. The germline V gene encodes CDR1 MGHRA and CDR2 YSYEKL. CDR3 residues: CASSPHSSGANVLTF. The CDR3 DNA reads as TGCGCCAGCAGCCCCCATAGCTCTGGGGCCAACGTCCTGACTTTC.

This clone was seen a few times. The chain links TRBV7-8 to TRBJ1-4, with TRBD1 as a possible D gene (5 bases). V lost 5 bases to trimming and J lost 8 bases, with 18 bases between them. This CDR3 spans 15 amino acids. From germline, CDR1 is SGHVS and CDR2 FQNEAQ. In DNA form, the CDR3 reads TGTGCCAGCAGCCCACGGCTACAGGTTGAGGAAAAACTGTTTTTT. Translated: CASSPRLQVEEKLFF.

The V gene is TRBV7-2, the J gene TRBJ2-1; 9 nucleotides agree with TRBD1. Germline trimming cut 5 bases from V and 7 bases from J; bases unmatched to any gene: 6. The CDR3 is 14 amino acids. Germline CDR1 reads SGHTA; CDR2 reads FQGNSA. The CDR3 region is CASSHRQGDNEQFF. DNA of the CDR3: TGTGCCAGCAGCCATCGACAGGGGGATAATGAGCAGTTCTTC.

J is TRBJ2-1 and V is TRBV27; no definite D call. The CDR3 is 13 amino acids. CDR1 is MNHEY, CDR2 SMNVEV, per germline (reference sequence). V lost 3 bases and J lost 4, with 7 bases in between. Written as DNA, the CDR3 is TGTGCCAGCAGTTTCCCGGGTTACAATGAGCAGTTCTTC. Protein: CASSFPGYNEQFF.

The chain couples TRBV6-5 to TRBJ2-5; 10 nucleotides agree with TRBD1. The CDR3 is 16 residues long. Germline V gene lookup returns CDR1 MNHEY and CDR2 SVGAGI. The ends lost 2 bases at V and 4 bases at J; junction bases unmatched: 7. The CDR3 DNA reads TGTGCCAGCAGTTACGGGCCGGGACAGGGGAGAGAGACCCAGTACTTC. Its protein is CASSYGPGQGRETQYF.

The gene calls are TRBV10-2 and TRBJ2-1; a possible D gene is TRBD1 (5 bases). The CDR3 length is 14 residues. CDR1 is WSHSY, CDR2 SAAADI, per germline. The V end was cut by 6 bases, the J end by 4 bases, with 13 bases between. In nucleotides, the CDR3 is TGCGCCAGCAGCAGTACAGGCCTGTACAATGAGCAGTTCTTC. Translating it yields CASSSTGLYNEQFF.

The chain has TRBV28 and TRBJ2-5; a possible D gene is TRBD1 (5 bases). Germline values: CDR1 MDHEN, CDR2 SYDVKM. CDR3 length: 15 residues. Trimming cost V 6 bases and J 2 bases, with 16 bases left between them. The CDR3 sequence is CASSRDSELQETQYF. As DNA, the CDR3 is TGTGCCAGCAGCCGAGACAGCGAACTACAAGAGACCCAGTACTTC. The entire variable domain, with the rest obtained from reference TRBV28 and TRBJ2-5, is as follows: DVKVTQSSRYLVKRTGEKVFLECVQDMDHENMFWYRQDPGLGLRLIYFSYDVKMKEKGDIPEGYSVSREKKERFSLILESASTNQTSMYLCASSRDSELQETQYFGPGTRLLVL.

This chain uses TRBV5-6 with TRBJ2-3; 7 nucleotides agree with TRBD1. The germline V gene has CDR1 SGHDT and CDR2 YYEEEE. Losses at the gene ends were 4 bases for V and 3 bases for J; bases not matched to a gene: 2. This CDR3 has 13 residues. The CDR3 DNA sequence: TGTGCCAGCAGCAGGGGGCGGACAGATACGCAGTATTTT. Its translation: CASSRGRTDTQYF.

CDR3 region: CASSLRTGKDNVYEQYF. The CDR3 nucleotides read TGTGCCAGCAGCCTACGGACAGGGAAAGACAATGTTTACGAGCAGTACTTC. This chain joins TRBV7-6 and TRBJ2-7; TRBD1 aligns across 8 bases. The ends lost 5 bases at V and 4 bases at J; junction bases unmatched: 16. Germline lookup yields CDR1 SGHVS and CDR2 FNYEAQ. The CDR3 totals 17 residues.

This chain uses TRBV6-5 with TRBJ2-1; 9 bases map to TRBD2. Trimming removed 6 bases from V and 9 bases from J; junction bases left unmatched: 3. Germline CDR1 and CDR2: MNHEY and SVGAGI. The CDR3 is 12 amino acids. The chain's CDR3 is CASRAGGAEQFF. DNA of the CDR3: TGTGCCAGCAGGGCGGGGGGGGCTGAGCAGTTCTTC.

The chain couples TRBV6-5 to TRBJ1-5, with D unresolved. Deletions cut 6 bases from V and 7 bases from J, with 16 bases between. This CDR3 contains 14 residues. The germline gives CDR1 MNHEY, CDR2 SVGAGI. CDR3 residues: CASRKQTGIQPQHF. DNA of the CDR3: TGTGCCAGCAGGAAGCAGACGGGGATCCAGCCCCAGCATTTT.

The CDR3 here is CASSRETGPGSPLHF. The CDR3 DNA sequence: TGCGCCAGCAGCCGAGAGACAGGGCCGGGTTCACCCCTCCACTTT. The gene calls are TRBV4-1 and TRBJ1-6, with TRBD1 identical over 7 bases. Trimming at V came to 4 bases and at J to 9 bases, leaving 9 bases not matched to a gene. The CDR3 spans 15 residues. CDR1 is MGHRA, CDR2 YSYEKL, per germline.

The chain employs TRBV28 and TRBJ1-2; possibly TRBD1 for D (6 bases). V was trimmed by 5 bases and J by 3 bases, leaving 16 bases between them. The CDR3 is made up of 15 amino acids. The germline CDR1 and CDR2 sequences are MDHEN and SYDVKM. Written as DNA, the CDR3 is TGTGCCAGCAGTCAAACACAGGGACCTGACTATGGCTACACCTTC. This codes for CASSQTQGPDYGYTF.

V and J are TRBV2 and TRBJ2-6; D is perhaps TRBD1 (6 bases). The germline V and J ends were trimmed by 2 bases and 0 bases, with 8 bases remaining between them. This CDR3 region has 16 residues. Germline V CDR1 and CDR2: SNHLY, FYNNEI. DNA of the CDR3: TGTGCCAGCAGTGAACACAGGGACTCTGGGGCCAACGTCCTGACTTTC. Translated: CASSEHRDSGANVLTF.

The chain has TRBV7-9 and TRBJ2-1; no definite D call. Per germline, CDR1 SEHNR and CDR2 FQNEAQ (reference sequence). V was trimmed by 1 base and J by 2 bases, leaving 6 bases between them. This CDR3 is built from 14 residues. CDR3 nucleotides: TGTGCCAGCAGCTTAGGCAGGACCTACAATGAGCAGTTCTTC. Translated, it gives CASSLGRTYNEQFF.